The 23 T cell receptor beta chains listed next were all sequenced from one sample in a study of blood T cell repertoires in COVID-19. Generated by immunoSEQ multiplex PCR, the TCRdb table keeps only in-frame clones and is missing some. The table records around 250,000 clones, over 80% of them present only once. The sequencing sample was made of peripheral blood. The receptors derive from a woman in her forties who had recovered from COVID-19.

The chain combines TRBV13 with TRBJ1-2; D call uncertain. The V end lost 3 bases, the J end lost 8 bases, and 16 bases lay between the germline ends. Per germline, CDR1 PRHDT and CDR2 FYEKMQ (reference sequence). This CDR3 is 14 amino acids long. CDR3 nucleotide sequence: TGTGCCAGCAGCTTGGAGGCCCGCCGATCCGGCTACACCTTC. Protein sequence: CASSLEARRSGYTF.

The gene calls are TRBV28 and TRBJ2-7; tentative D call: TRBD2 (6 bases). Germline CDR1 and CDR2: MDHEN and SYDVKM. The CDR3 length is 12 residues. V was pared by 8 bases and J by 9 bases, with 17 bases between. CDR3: CASGTFSSGQYF. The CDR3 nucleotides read TGTGCCAGCGGGACTTTCTCATCGGGGCAGTACTTC.

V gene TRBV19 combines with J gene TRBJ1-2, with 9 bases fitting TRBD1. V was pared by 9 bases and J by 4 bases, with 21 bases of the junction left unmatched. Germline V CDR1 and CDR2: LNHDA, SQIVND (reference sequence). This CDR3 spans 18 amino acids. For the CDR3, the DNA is TGTGCCAGCTTACACACAACAGGGGGCGGGGAATGGAGCTATGGCTACACCTTC. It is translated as CASLHTTGGGEWSYGYTF.

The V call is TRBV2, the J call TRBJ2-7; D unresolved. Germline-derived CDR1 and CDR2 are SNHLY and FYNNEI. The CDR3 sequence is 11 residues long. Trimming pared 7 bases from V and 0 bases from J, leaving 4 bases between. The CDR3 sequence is CASTVSYEQYF. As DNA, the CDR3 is TGTGCCAGCACTGTCTCCTACGAGCAGTACTTC.

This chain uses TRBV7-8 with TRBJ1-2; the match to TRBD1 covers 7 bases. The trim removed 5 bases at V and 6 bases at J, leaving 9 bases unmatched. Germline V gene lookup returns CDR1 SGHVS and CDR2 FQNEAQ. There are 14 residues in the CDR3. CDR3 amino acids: CASSAYRGVDGYTF. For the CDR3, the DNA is TGTGCCAGCAGCGCTTACAGGGGAGTAGATGGCTACACCTTC.

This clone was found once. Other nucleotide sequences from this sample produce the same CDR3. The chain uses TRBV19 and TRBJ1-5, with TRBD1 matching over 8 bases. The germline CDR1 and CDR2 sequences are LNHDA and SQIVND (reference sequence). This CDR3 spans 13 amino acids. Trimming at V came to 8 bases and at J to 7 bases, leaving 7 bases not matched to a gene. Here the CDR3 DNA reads TGTGCCAGTGAGGACAGGGCTGGACAGCCCCAGCATTTT. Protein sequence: CASEDRAGQPQHF.

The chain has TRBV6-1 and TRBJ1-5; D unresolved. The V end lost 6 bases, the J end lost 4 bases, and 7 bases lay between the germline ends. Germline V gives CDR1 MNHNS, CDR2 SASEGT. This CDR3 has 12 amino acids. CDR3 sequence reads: CASSLLNQPQHF. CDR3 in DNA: TGTGCCAGCAGCCTCTTAAATCAGCCCCAGCATTTT.

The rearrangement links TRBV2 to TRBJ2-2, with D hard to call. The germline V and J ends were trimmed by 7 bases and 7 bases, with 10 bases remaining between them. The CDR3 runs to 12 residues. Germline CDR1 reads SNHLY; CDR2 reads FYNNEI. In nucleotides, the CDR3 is TGTGCCAGCAAGGAGCTGGGCGGGGAGCTGTTTTTT. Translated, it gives CASKELGGELFF.

The CDR3 coding sequence is TGCGCCAGCAGCCGCCGGGACTCAGGAGAGACCCAGTACTTC. Translated, it gives CASSRRDSGETQYF. The chain uses TRBV5-1 and TRBJ2-5, with D perhaps matching TRBD2 (6 bases). CDR3 length: 14 residues. V was shortened by 4 bases and J by 4 bases, with 14 bases between the two germline ends. CDR1 SGHRS and CDR2 YFSETQ come from the germline V gene.

The CDR3 DNA sequence: TGTGCCTGGGGCATTGGGGGCGGGGGGACAGATACGCAGTATTTT. Amino acid sequence: CAWGIGGGGTDTQYF. V and J are TRBV30 and TRBJ2-3; 8 bases are a match to TRBD2. CDR3 length: 15 residues. Germline V gene lookup returns CDR1 GTSNPN and CDR2 SVGIG (reference sequence). The ends lost 5 bases at V and 3 bases at J; junction bases unmatched: 10. Full variable domain (remainder filled in from reference TRBV30 and TRBJ2-3): SQTIHQWPATLVQPVGSPLSLECTVEGTSNPNLYWYRQAAGRGLQLLFYSVGIGQISSEVPQNLSASRPQDRQFILSSKKLLLSDSGFYLCAWGIGGGGTDTQYFGPGTRLTVL.

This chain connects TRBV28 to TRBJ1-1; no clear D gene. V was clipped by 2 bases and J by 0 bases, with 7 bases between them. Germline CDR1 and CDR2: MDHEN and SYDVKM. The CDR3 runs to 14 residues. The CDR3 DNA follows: TGTGCCAGCAGTTTACTACAGATGAACACTGAAGCTTTCTTT. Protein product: CASSLLQMNTEAFF.

The CDR3, as DNA: TGTGCCAGCGCGGGGACCTACAATGAGCAGTTCTTC. It is translated as CASAGTYNEQFF. The J gene is TRBJ2-1, the V gene TRBV6-5, with D possibly matching TRBD2 (6 bases). Germline V CDR1 and CDR2: MNHEY, SVGAGI. V lost 8 bases, J lost 2 bases, and 7 bases lay in between. The CDR3 contains 12 residues.

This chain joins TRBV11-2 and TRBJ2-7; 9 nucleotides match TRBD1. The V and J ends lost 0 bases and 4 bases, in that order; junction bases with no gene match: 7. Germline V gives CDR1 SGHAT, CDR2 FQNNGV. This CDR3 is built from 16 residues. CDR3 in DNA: TGTGCCAGCAGCTTAGATGAGCGGACAGGGGCTTACGAGCAGTACTTC. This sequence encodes CASSLDERTGAYEQYF.

CDR3 coding DNA: TGTGCCAGCAGTCCCCGACGGGACAGGGGGTACGAGCAGTACTTC. Protein sequence: CASSPRRDRGYEQYF. The chain uses TRBV28 and TRBJ2-7; 11 positions agree with TRBD1. Germline V gene lookup returns CDR1 MDHEN and CDR2 SYDVKM. J was trimmed by 4 bases and V by 5 bases; bases with no gene match: 7. There are 15 residues in the CDR3.

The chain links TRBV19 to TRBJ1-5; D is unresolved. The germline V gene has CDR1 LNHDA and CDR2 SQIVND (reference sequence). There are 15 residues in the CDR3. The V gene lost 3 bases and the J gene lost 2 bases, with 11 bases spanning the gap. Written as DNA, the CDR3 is TGTGCCAGTAGTATTGGTCCGTCGGGCAATCAGCCCCAGCATTTT. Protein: CASSIGPSGNQPQHF.

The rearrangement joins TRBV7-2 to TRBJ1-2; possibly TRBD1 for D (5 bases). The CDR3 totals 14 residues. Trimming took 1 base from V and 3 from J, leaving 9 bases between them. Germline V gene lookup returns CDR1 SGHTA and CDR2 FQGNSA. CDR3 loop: CASSLGTGYYGYTF. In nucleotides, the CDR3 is TGTGCCAGCAGCTTAGGAACAGGTTACTATGGCTACACCTTC.

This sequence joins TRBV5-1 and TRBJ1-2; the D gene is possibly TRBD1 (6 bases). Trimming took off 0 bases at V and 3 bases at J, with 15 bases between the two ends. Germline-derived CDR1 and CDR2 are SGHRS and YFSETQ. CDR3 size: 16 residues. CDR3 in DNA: TGCGCCAGCAGCTTGGGAACAGGGATGGGGGACTATGGCTACACCTTC. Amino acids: CASSLGTGMGDYGYTF.

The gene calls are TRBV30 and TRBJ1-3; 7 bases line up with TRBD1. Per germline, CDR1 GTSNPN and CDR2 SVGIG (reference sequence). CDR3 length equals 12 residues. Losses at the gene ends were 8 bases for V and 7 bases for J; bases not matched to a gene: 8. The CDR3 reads CATHRGGNTIYF. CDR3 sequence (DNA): TGTGCCACGCACAGGGGCGGGAACACCATATATTTT.

The CDR3 DNA reads TGCGCCAGCAGCTTAAGCGGGGGCGAGACCCAGTACTTC. The encoded protein is CASSLSGGETQYF. V gene TRBV4-1 combines with J gene TRBJ2-5, with 8 nucleotides matching TRBD2. This CDR3 comprises 13 residues. V dropped 5 bases and J dropped 5; count of bases not matched to a gene: 4. In germline, CDR1 is MGHRA, CDR2 YSYEKL.

The CDR3 loop reads CASSFSGALLTSKFTEAFF. Here the CDR3 DNA reads TGCGCCAGCAGCTTCTCGGGAGCCTTGCTTACGTCTAAGTTCACTGAAGCTTTCTTT. This rearrangement joins TRBV5-1 to TRBJ1-1; the D is unclear. The germline V gene has CDR1 SGHRS and CDR2 YFSETQ. The length of the CDR3 is 19 residues. The ends were cut back, 2 bases at V and 4 bases at J, with 27 bases in the middle.

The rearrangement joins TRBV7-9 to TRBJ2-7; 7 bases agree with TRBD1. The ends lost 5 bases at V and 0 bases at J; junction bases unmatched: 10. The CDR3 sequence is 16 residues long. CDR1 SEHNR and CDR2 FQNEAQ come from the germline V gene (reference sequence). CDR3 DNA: TGTGCCAGCAGCCCGAAGACACAGGGGAGCTCCTACGAGCAGTACTTC. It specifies CASSPKTQGSSYEQYF.

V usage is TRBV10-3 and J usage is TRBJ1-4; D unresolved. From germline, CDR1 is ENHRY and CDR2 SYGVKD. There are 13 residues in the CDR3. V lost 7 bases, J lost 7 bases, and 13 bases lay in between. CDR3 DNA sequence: TGTGCCATCATGGCGCAACTAGGTGAAAAACTGTTTTTT. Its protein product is CAIMAQLGEKLFF.

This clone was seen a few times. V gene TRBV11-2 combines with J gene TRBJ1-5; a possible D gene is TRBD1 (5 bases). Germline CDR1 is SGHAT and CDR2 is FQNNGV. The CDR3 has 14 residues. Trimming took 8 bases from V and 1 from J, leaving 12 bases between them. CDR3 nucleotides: TGTGCCAGCGGCGGGGGACCGAGCAATCAGCCCCAGCATTTT. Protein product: CASGGGPSNQPQHF.